The 25 T cell receptor beta chains below come from one sample, sequenced in a study of cytomegalovirus exposure and HLA in healthy donors. The PCR used 60 Vbeta and 13 Jbeta primers. Produced via immunoSEQ multiplex PCR; TCRdb's table is partial and in-frame only. Of about 180,000 clones listed, 75% are singletons. The specimen was PBMCs. These receptors were collected from a female donor in good health and CMV-seronegative.

This clone is a singleton in its sample. CDR3: CASSPGSYEQYF. In DNA, the CDR3 is TGTGCCAGCAGTCCAGGGTCCTACGAGCAGTACTTC. This sequence joins TRBV14 and TRBJ2-7, with a possible D match to TRBD1 (5 bases). CDR1 is SGHDN and CDR2 is FVKESK in the germline V gene. V dropped 6 bases and J dropped 1 base, with 7 bases sitting between them. This CDR3 is 12 amino acids long.

The chain has TRBV2 and TRBJ1-4, with 7 nucleotides matching TRBD1. Germline trimming cut 0 bases from V and 6 bases from J; bases unmatched to any gene: 4. The CDR3 spans 15 residues. Germline values: CDR1 SNHLY, CDR2 FYNNEI. The CDR3 bases are TGTGCCAGCAGTGAAGCGGGACAGCGGGATGAAAAACTGTTTTTT. Translating it yields CASSEAGQRDEKLFF.

The rearrangement uses TRBV4-1 and TRBJ2-1; D is possibly TRBD2 (6 bases). The germline CDR1 and CDR2 sequences are MGHRA and YSYEKL. The V end lost 4 bases, the J end lost 6 bases, and 10 bases lay between the germline ends. This CDR3 has 13 residues. In DNA form, the CDR3 reads TGCGCCAGCAGCCCTTGGGGGGTCAATGAGCAGTTCTTC. It codes for CASSPWGVNEQFF.

The chain has TRBV11-2 and TRBJ2-2; 8 bases align to TRBD2. V was clipped by 1 base and J by 6 bases; unmatched bases: 10. Per the germline V gene, CDR1 is SGHAT and CDR2 is FQNNGV. The CDR3 totals 17 residues. CDR3 nucleotide sequence: TGTGCCAGCAGCTTAGCCGGGGGGGCCGGGTCGGCCGGGGAGCTGTTTTTT. This sequence encodes CASSLAGGAGSAGELFF.

The chain employs TRBV9 and TRBJ1-2, with 8 bases that match TRBD1. V trimming: 3 bases; J trimming: 6 bases; junction bases outside the gene matches: 4. There are 13 residues in the CDR3. The germline gives CDR1 SGDLS, CDR2 YYNGEE. The CDR3, as DNA: TGTGCCAGCAGCGCGCGGACAGGGAATGGCTACACCTTC. Residues: CASSARTGNGYTF.

The CDR3 coding sequence is TGTGCCAGCAGCTTAGGCGGGACCGGGGAAAACATTCAGTACTTC. Encoded protein: CASSLGGTGENIQYF. This chain uses TRBV11-2 with TRBJ2-4; tentative D call: TRBD2 (6 bases). V was cut by 1 base and J by 5 bases, with 12 bases left in between. Germline assignment: CDR1 SGHAT and CDR2 FQNNGV. This CDR3 is built from 15 residues.

The V gene is TRBV11-1, the J gene TRBJ1-1; D possibly corresponds to TRBD1 (5 bases). The V end lost 6 bases, the J end lost 4 bases, and 12 bases lay between the germline ends. The CDR3 has 13 amino acids. Germline V gene sequence: CDR1 SGHAT, CDR2 FQDESV (reference sequence). The CDR3 nucleotides read TGTGCCAGCAGTCGCAGGGAGGGCACTGAAGCTTTCTTT. Its translation is CASSRREGTEAFF.

This clone was picked up one time. J is TRBJ2-1 and V is TRBV7-2; 14 bases map to TRBD2. The CDR3 length is 15 residues. The germline V gene encodes CDR1 SGHTA and CDR2 FQGNSA. V lost 5 bases and J lost 9; bases outside the gene matches: 6. As DNA, the CDR3 is TGTGCCAGCAGCGTGGGACTAGCGGGGGCCGGTGAGCAGTTCTTC. This gives the protein CASSVGLAGAGEQFF.

CDR3 sequence reads: CASTGQLSFNEQFF. CDR3 DNA sequence: TGTGCCAGTACCGGACAGCTATCCTTTAATGAGCAGTTCTTC. This chain connects TRBV19 to TRBJ2-1; maybe TRBD1 (6 bases). The CDR3 consists of 14 residues. The ends were cut back, 7 bases at V and 7 bases at J, with 17 bases in the middle. Germline V lookup: CDR1 LNHDA, CDR2 SQIVND (reference sequence).

The chain carries TRBV25-1 and TRBJ2-1; 7 bases are a match to TRBD1. The trim removed 6 bases at V and 3 bases at J, leaving 11 bases unmatched. Germline CDR1 and CDR2: MGHDK and SYGVNS. The CDR3 extends over 16 amino acids. The CDR3 here is CASSAGTESLYNEQFF. CDR3 coding DNA: TGTGCCAGCAGCGCCGGGACAGAGTCCCTCTACAATGAGCAGTTCTTC.

The rearrangement joins TRBV9 to TRBJ1-5; tentative D call: TRBD1 (5 bases). The V gene's germline CDR1 is SGDLS and CDR2 YYNGEE. Trimming took 6 bases from V and 8 from J, leaving 21 bases between them. The CDR3 is 15 amino acids. This CDR3 reads CASNPDGLRGKPQHF. The CDR3 DNA sequence: TGTGCCAGCAACCCGGACGGGCTAAGGGGAAAGCCCCAGCATTTT.

This chain connects TRBV29-1 to TRBJ2-1; TRBD2 aligns across 9 bases. Germline trimming cut 6 bases from V and 5 bases from J; bases unmatched to any gene: 11. This CDR3 is 15 amino acids long. The V gene's germline CDR1 is SQVTM and CDR2 ANQGSEA. The CDR3 DNA reads TGCAGCGTCCTAGTCGCGGGAGGGGTTAACAATGAGCAGTTCTTC. It yields the protein CSVLVAGGVNNEQFF.

The rearrangement uses TRBV10-2 and TRBJ2-7; 7 positions agree with TRBD1. CDR1 WSHSY and CDR2 SAAADI come from the germline V gene. There are 14 residues in the CDR3. With 5 bases clipped from V and 2 bases from J, the junction kept 6 bases outside the gene matches. CDR3 loop: CASSQQGPPYEQYF. CDR3 DNA: TGCGCCAGCAGTCAACAGGGGCCGCCCTACGAGCAGTACTTC.

The table lists this clone with a few counts. The genes are TRBV2 and TRBJ2-1; the match to TRBD2 covers 14 bases. Germline lookup yields CDR1 SNHLY and CDR2 FYNNEI. CDR3 length equals 15 residues. V shed 4 bases, J shed 6 bases, and the junction held 2 bases outside the gene matches. CDR3 bases: TGTGCCAGCAGTGGGGGGACTAGCGGGAGCAATGAGCAGTTCTTC. The encoded protein is CASSGGTSGSNEQFF.

The chain uses TRBV2 and TRBJ1-2, with 8 bases fitting TRBD1. Germline V gives CDR1 SNHLY, CDR2 FYNNEI. Trimming took 10 bases from V and 4 from J; bases not matched to a gene: 8. This CDR3 spans 13 amino acids. CDR3 amino acids: CATGTGNFYGYTF. DNA for the CDR3: TGTGCCACCGGGACAGGCAACTTCTATGGCTACACCTTC.

The chain combines TRBV4-3 with TRBJ2-2, with D possibly being TRBD1 (6 bases). V was pared by 0 bases and J by 0 bases, with 11 bases between. Germline V CDR1 and CDR2: LGHNA, YSLEER. This CDR3 region has 17 residues. The CDR3 sequence is CASSQDGGGANTGELFF. CDR3 sequence (DNA): TGCGCCAGCAGCCAAGATGGTGGGGGCGCGAACACCGGGGAGCTGTTTTTT.

V and J are TRBV6-6 and TRBJ2-3; 9 bases agree with TRBD1. The CDR3 covers 15 residues. J lost 3 bases, V lost 4 bases, and 5 bases had no gene match. Germline V lookup: CDR1 MNHNY, CDR2 SVGAGI (reference sequence). The CDR3 protein is CASSSPGQGTDTQYF. As DNA, the CDR3 is TGTGCCAGCAGTTCCCCGGGACAGGGAACAGATACGCAGTATTTT.

This chain joins TRBV7-9 and TRBJ2-3; D not resolved. The germline V and J ends were trimmed by 5 bases and 0 bases, with 9 bases remaining between them. The CDR3 spans 14 residues. Germline loops: CDR1 SEHNR, CDR2 FQNEAQ (reference sequence). The DNA for the CDR3 is TGTGCCAGCAGCCCCCTTTCTAGCACAGATACGCAGTATTTT. This translates into CASSPLSSTDTQYF.

The table lists this clone with a few counts. This chain joins TRBV4-2 and TRBJ1-5; D unresolved. V gave up 0 bases and J gave up 0 bases, with 3 bases separating them. Germline V gene lookup returns CDR1 LGHNA and CDR2 YNFKEQ. This CDR3 has 14 residues. The CDR3 DNA reads TGTGCCAGCAGCCAAGACGGTAGCAATCAGCCCCAGCATTTT. As protein: CASSQDGSNQPQHF.

The chain has TRBV5-4 and TRBJ2-1; D might be TRBD1 (6 bases). From germline, CDR1 is SGHNT and CDR2 YYREEE (reference sequence). This CDR3 region has 13 residues. Between the trimmed V and J ends, which lost 4 bases and 10 bases, there was a span of 15 bases. The CDR3 DNA reads TGTGCCAGCAGCACCCAGGGGAAGCGGGAGCAGTTCTTC. Protein product: CASSTQGKREQFF.

This clone turned up a few times. The J gene is TRBJ2-1, the V gene TRBV7-2; 8 nucleotides align to TRBD2. V dropped 5 bases and J dropped 6; count of bases not matched to a gene: 9. Germline CDR1 SGHTA, CDR2 FQGNSA. The CDR3 covers 15 residues. The CDR3 nucleotides are TGTGCCAGCAGCCGAACCGGGACTAGGACCAATGAGCAGTTCTTC. Translation: CASSRTGTRTNEQFF.

This sequence joins TRBV5-4 and TRBJ2-5, with TRBD1 identical over 8 bases. The CDR3 contains 14 residues. V was clipped by 4 bases and J by 5 bases; unmatched bases: 7. The germline V gene has CDR1 SGHNT and CDR2 YYREEE (reference sequence). The CDR3 DNA reads TGTGCCAGCAGCCCGGGACAGGAGTACGAGACCCAGTACTTC. Amino acid sequence: CASSPGQEYETQYF.

The rearrangement links TRBV7-2 to TRBJ2-3; 9 nucleotides match TRBD1. CDR1 SGHTA and CDR2 FQGNSA come from the germline V gene. Trimming cost V 6 bases and J 2 bases; bases outside gene matches: 9. CDR3 length: 16 residues. In DNA form, the CDR3 reads TGTGCCAGCAGTAGAACCGGGACAGGGACCACAGATACGCAGTATTTT. This encodes CASSRTGTGTTDTQYF.

The rearrangement uses TRBV27 and TRBJ2-3; D ambiguous. Trimming pared 0 bases from V and 7 bases from J, leaving 11 bases between. Germline lookup yields CDR1 MNHEY and CDR2 SMNVEV (reference sequence). This CDR3 is 14 amino acids long. Here the CDR3 reads CASSLSQRPNTQYF. DNA for the CDR3: TGTGCCAGCAGTTTATCCCAGCGTCCTAATACGCAGTATTTT.

The CDR3 here is CASSLEEESDEQYF. CDR3 DNA: TGTGCCAGCAGTTTAGAAGAGGAGTCGGACGAGCAGTACTTC. The V call is TRBV28, the J call TRBJ2-7; no definite D call. CDR1 is MDHEN, CDR2 SYDVKM, per germline. With 2 bases removed from V and 5 bases from J, the gap between germline ends came to 13 bases. There are 14 residues in the CDR3.